This TCR beta chain comes out of a study of cytomegalovirus exposure and HLA in healthy donors. Whole-study findings and limits: Through in vitro validation, three CMV-associated chains were shown to be specific for CMV antigens. Data from an earlier analysis indicated that most TCR beta V segments were productive either about 87% or about 30% of the time. From TCR beta sequences, most subjects' HLA-A and HLA-B alleles were reportedly predicted accurately.

Amplification used 60 Vbeta primers and 13 Jbeta primers. Profiling relied on immunoSEQ multiplex PCR, and the TCRdb table lists in-frame clones only, not all of them. The sample consists of over 150,000 clones, about four fifths of them appearing once. The junction had 4 bases not matched to a gene; V was cut back by 4 bases and J by 7 bases. Looked up from germline, CDR1 is SEHNR and CDR2 is FQNEAQ (reference sequence). The CDR3 extends over 13 amino acids. Comments on this clone: The antigen remains undetermined.

The rearrangement joins TRBV7-9 to TRBJ2-4; 7 bases align to TRBD2. This sequence was found in a young man in good health and CMV-seropositive. Material: PBMCs. CDR3: CASSSQGGNIQYF. Here the CDR3 DNA reads TGTGCCAGCAGCTCCCAGGGAGGGAACATTCAGTACTTC.